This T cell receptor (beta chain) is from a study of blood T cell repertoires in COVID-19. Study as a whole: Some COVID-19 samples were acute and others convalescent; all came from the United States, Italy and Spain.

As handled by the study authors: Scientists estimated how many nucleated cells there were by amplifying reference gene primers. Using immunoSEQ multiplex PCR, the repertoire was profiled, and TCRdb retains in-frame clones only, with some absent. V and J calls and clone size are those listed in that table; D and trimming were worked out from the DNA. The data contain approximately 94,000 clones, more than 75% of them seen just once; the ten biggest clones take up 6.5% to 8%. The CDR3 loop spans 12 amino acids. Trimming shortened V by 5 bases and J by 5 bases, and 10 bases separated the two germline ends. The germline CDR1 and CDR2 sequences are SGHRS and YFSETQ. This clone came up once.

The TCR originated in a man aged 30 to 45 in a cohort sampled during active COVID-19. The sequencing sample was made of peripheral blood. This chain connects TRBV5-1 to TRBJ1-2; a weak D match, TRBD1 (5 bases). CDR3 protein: CASRDSFYGYTF. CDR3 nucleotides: TGCGCCAGCAGAGACAGTTTTTATGGCTACACCTTC. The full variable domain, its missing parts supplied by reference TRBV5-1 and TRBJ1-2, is KAGVTQTPRYLIKTRGQQVTLSCSPISGHRSVSWYQQTPGQGLQFLFEYFSETQRNKGNFPGRFSGRQFSNSRSEMNVSTLELGDSALYLCASRDSFYGYTFGSGTRLTVV.